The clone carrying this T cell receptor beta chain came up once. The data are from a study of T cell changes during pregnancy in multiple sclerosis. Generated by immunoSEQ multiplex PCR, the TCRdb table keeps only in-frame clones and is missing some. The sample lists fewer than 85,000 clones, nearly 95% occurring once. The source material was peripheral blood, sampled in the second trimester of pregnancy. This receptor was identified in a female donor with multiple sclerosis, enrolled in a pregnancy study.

The CDR3 DNA is TGTGCCAGCAGTCCGGACACCCGCCCTGGGTATGGCTACACCTTC. This gives the protein CASSPDTRPGYGYTF. This chain joins TRBV27 and TRBJ1-2; tentative D call: TRBD1 (5 bases). This CDR3 has 15 residues. Between the trimmed V and J ends, which lost 5 bases and 5 bases, there was a span of 18 bases. Per the germline V gene, CDR1 is MNHEY and CDR2 is SMNVEV (reference sequence).